The TCR beta chain under discussion was sequenced for a study of blood T cell repertoires in COVID-19. The germline V gene encodes CDR1 SGDLS and CDR2 YYNGEE. The CDR3 extends over 15 amino acids. Between the trimmed V and J ends, which lost 0 bases and 8 bases, there was a span of 14 bases. Only one count was recorded for this clone. Generated by immunoSEQ multiplex PCR, the TCRdb table keeps only in-frame clones and is missing some. The sample lists approximately 300,000 clones, about nine tenths seen once, with more than 9% in the top ten. This clonotype originated in a woman aged 18-29 years who had recovered from COVID-19. The V and J genes are TRBV9 and TRBJ1-4; TRBD1 might be the D (5 bases). The sequenced sample consisted of PBMCs or T cells enriched from blood (not recorded which). CDR3 loop: CASSVGRSGEEKLFF. The CDR3 bases are TGTGCCAGCAGCGTAGGGAGGTCGGGGGAGGAAAAACTGTTTTTT.